Detailed here is one T cell receptor (beta chain). What it binds is unknown. The data stem from a study of cytomegalovirus exposure and HLA in healthy donors. Study summary: A previous analysis identified around 120 million unique TCR beta sequences derived from around 180 million T cells. The study, taken as a whole, reports: Many donors carried some public TCRs, although rarity characterized most TCR sequences. TCR beta chain V- and J-gene trimming was linked, in a later analysis, to a missense variant in DCLRE1C.

Vbeta (60) and Jbeta (13) primers were used in the PCR. The repertoire was sequenced with immunoSEQ multiplex PCR; TCRdb's copy has only in-frame clones and lacks some. This table has roughly 120,000 clones, just under 75% appearing once. The V end lost 0 bases, the J end lost 1 base, and 7 bases lay between the germline ends. CDR1 is SGHRS and CDR2 is YFSETQ in the germline V gene. The CDR3 is 14 residues long. The rearrangement joins TRBV5-1 to TRBJ1-2, with D perhaps TRBD1 (6 bases). This clonotype was sampled from a man aged 40-55 years in good health and CMV-seropositive. The source material was PBMCs. The CDR3, as DNA: TGCGCCAGCAGCTTGGGGGACAATAACTATGGCTACACCTTC. Its translation: CASSLGDNNYGYTF.